The 6 T cell receptor beta chains given below trace back to one sample, sequenced in a study of blood T cell repertoires in COVID-19. Only in-frame clones appear in the TCRdb table, and some are missing; sequencing was by immunoSEQ multiplex PCR. The sample contains around 49,000 clones, roughly 90% of which appear only once. Sequencing used peripheral blood. Receptor source: a human donor in a cohort sampled during active COVID-19.

The chain uses TRBV23-1 and TRBJ2-4, with 7 bases aligning to TRBD2. TRBV23-1 is labeled an ORF, and its function is uncertain. The CDR3 is made up of 18 amino acids. Trimming cost V 2 bases and J 1 base; bases outside gene matches: 11. CDR3 amino acids: CASSQAGGGVRAKNIQYF. CDR3 DNA sequence: TGCGCCAGCAGTCAAGCTGGGGGAGGGGTTAGGGCCAAAAACATTCAGTACTTC.

The chain is built from TRBV6-2 or TRBV6-3 and TRBJ2-7; 7 bases align to TRBD1. The trim removed 4 bases at V and 2 bases at J, leaving 8 bases unmatched. This CDR3 has 15 residues. Per germline, CDR1 MNHEY and CDR2 SVGEGT. This CDR3 reads CASSSPPGTAYEQYF. In DNA, the CDR3 is TGTGCCAGCAGTTCCCCCCCCGGGACAGCCTACGAGCAGTACTTC.

V gene TRBV4-1 combines with J gene TRBJ2-5, with TRBD2 identical over 8 bases. V shed 2 bases, J shed 5 bases, and the junction held 7 bases outside the gene matches. Germline V gene lookup returns CDR1 MGHRA and CDR2 YSYEKL. This CDR3 is 15 amino acids long. In nucleotides, the CDR3 is TGCGCCAGCAGCCAACCCGGGACTAGGAGTGAGACCCAGTACTTC. It encodes CASSQPGTRSETQYF.

V usage is TRBV7-3 and J usage is TRBJ2-6, with D tentatively TRBD2 (7 bases). This CDR3 comprises 19 residues. Germline V lookup: CDR1 SGHTA, CDR2 FQGTGA. Trimming cost V 1 base and J 0 bases, with 16 bases left between them. The CDR3 sequence is CASSLSTGGTLSGANVLTF. In nucleotides, the CDR3 is TGTGCCAGCAGCTTAAGTACGGGGGGCACCCTCTCTGGGGCCAACGTCCTGACTTTC.

The chain has TRBV18 and TRBJ2-1, with D possibly being TRBD1 (6 bases). Trimming cost V 3 bases and J 7 bases, with 19 bases left between them. Germline CDR1 KGHSH, CDR2 LQKENI. The CDR3 extends over 16 amino acids. The CDR3 loop reads CASSPASTGYVNEQFF. DNA of the CDR3: TGTGCCAGCTCACCGGCTTCAACAGGGTATGTGAATGAGCAGTTCTTC. Looking up the rest from reference TRBV18 and TRBJ2-1 gives the full variable domain: NAGVMQNPRHLVRRRGQEARLRCSPMKGHSHVYWYRQLPEEGLKFMVYLQKENIIDESGMPKERFSAEFPKEGPSILRIQQVVRGDSAAYFCASSPASTGYVNEQFFGPGTRLTVL.

J is TRBJ2-7 and V is TRBV2; TRBD2 agrees at 8 bases. Germline CDR1 and CDR2: SNHLY and FYNNEI. The CDR3 is 16 residues long. With 6 bases clipped from V and 2 bases from J, the junction kept 12 bases outside the gene matches. The CDR3 DNA is TGTGCCAGCAGGAACCCGGGACTAGGGGCAACCTACGAGCAGTACTTC. It codes for CASRNPGLGATYEQYF.